One and the same sample provided the 2 T cell receptor beta chains below, sequenced in a study of cytomegalovirus exposure and HLA in healthy donors. Primers: 60 Vbeta forward and 13 Jbeta reverse. Data came from immunoSEQ multiplex PCR; TCRdb stores just in-frame clones and leaves some out. The sample lists 95,000 to 150,000 clones, around 73% occurring once. Sequenced input: PBMCs. The receptors were gathered from a woman aged 40-49 years in good health and CMV-seropositive.

This clone was detected only a few times. At one end, the junction sequence differs from germline, possibly due to a read error. The rearrangement uses TRBV5-5 and TRBJ1-2, with 7 bases matching TRBD1. This CDR3 has 13 amino acids. Germline CDR1 and CDR2: SGHKS and YYEKEE (reference sequence). CDR3: CASSSGGLPGDTF. The CDR3 DNA follows: TGTGCCAGCAGCTCAGGGGGACTTCCTGGCGACACCTTC.

The rearrangement uses TRBV9 and TRBJ1-4; TRBD1 aligns across 9 bases. CDR1 is SGDLS, CDR2 YYNGEE, per germline. The CDR3 sequence is 16 residues long. Trimming removed 4 bases from V and 11 bases from J; junction bases left unmatched: 15. CDR3 sequence: CASSLSPGTGTDKLFF. The DNA for the CDR3 is TGTGCCAGCAGCTTAAGTCCCGGGACAGGGACGGACAAACTGTTTTTT.